The present entry profiles one TCR beta chain with its context. What it binds is unknown. Here immunoSEQ multiplex PCR was the method, and the copy in TCRdb shows in-frame clones only, minus some. The table includes 150,000 to 200,000 clones, about 93% detected once. The data originate from a study of T cell responses to AZD1222 COVID-19 vaccine. General study findings and limits: Among those given AZD1222, only five to seven were seropositive at baseline. Variant regions that are unmutated are reportedly the target of nearly half of spike-specific TCRs.

This CDR3 contains 19 residues. With V trimmed by 1 base and J by 0 bases, 9 bases remained unmatched. The germline V gene encodes CDR1 LNHNV and CDR2 YYDKDF (reference sequence). The sequence came from an adult in good health. The gene calls are TRBV15 and TRBJ2-6; 7 bases match TRBD2. Specimen: peripheral blood, collected on day 0 of AZD1222 vaccination. For the CDR3, the DNA is TGTGCCACCAGCAGAGTACAAGTCGCGGGAGACTCTGGGGCCAACGTCCTGACTTTC. Protein: CATSRVQVAGDSGANVLTF.